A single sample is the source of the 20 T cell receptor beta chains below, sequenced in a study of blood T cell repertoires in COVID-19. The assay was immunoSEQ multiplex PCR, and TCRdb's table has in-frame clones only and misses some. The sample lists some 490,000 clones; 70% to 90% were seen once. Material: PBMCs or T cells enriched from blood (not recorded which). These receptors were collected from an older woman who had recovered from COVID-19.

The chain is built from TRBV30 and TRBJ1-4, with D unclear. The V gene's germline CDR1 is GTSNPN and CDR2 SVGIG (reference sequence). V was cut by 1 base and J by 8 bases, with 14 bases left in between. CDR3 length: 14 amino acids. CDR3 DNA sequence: TGTGCCTGGAGTGGTGGGTCGGCGGGCGAAAAACTGTTTTTT. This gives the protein CAWSGGSAGEKLFF.

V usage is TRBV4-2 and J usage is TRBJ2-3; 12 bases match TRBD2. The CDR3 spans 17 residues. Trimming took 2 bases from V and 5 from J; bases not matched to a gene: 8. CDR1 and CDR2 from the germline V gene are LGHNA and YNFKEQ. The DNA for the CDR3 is TGTGCCAGCAGCCAAACTCTGACTAGCGGGGGCCAAGATACGCAGTATTTT. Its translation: CASSQTLTSGGQDTQYF.

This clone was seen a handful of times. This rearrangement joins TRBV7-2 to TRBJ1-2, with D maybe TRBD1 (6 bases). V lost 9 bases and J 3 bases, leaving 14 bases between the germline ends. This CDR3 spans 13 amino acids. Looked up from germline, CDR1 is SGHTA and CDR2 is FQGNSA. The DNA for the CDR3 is TGTGCCAGGAGAGGGGGGGCTCACTATGGCTACACCTTC. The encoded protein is CARRGGAHYGYTF. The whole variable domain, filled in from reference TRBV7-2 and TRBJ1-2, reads GAGVSQSPSNKVTEKGKDVELRCDPISGHTALYWYRQSLGQGLEFLIYFQGNSAPDKSGLPSDRFSAERTGGSVSTLTIQRTQQEDSAVYLCARRGGAHYGYTFGSGTRLTVV.

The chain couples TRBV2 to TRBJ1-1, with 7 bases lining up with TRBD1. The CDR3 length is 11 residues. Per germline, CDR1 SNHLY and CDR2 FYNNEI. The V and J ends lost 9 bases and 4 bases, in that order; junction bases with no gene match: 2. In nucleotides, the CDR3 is TGTGCCAGTGACAGGGCCACTGAAGCTTTCTTT. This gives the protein CASDRATEAFF.

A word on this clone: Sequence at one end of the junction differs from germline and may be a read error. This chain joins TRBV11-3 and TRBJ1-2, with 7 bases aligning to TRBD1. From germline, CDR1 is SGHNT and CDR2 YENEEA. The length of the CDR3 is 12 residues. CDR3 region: CASSLDRAGYTF. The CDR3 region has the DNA TGTGCCAGCAGTTTAGACAGGGCTGGCTACACCTTC.

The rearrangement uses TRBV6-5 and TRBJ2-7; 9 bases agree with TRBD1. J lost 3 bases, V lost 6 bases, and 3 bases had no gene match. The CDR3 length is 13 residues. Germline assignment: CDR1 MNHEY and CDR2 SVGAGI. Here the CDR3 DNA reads TGTGCCAGCAGCCGGACAGGGGACTACGAGCAGTACTTC. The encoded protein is CASSRTGDYEQYF.

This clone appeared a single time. The CDR3 spells CASSGTGGHGYTF. The CDR3 nucleotides read TGTGCCAGCAGCGGTACAGGGGGGCATGGCTACACCTTC. The J gene is TRBJ1-2, the V gene TRBV3-1 (or the pseudogene TRBV3-2); 8 nucleotides align to TRBD1. Germline trimming cut 5 bases from V and 6 bases from J; bases unmatched to any gene: 5. Germline CDR1 reads LGHDT; CDR2 reads YNNKEL (reference sequence). The CDR3 has 13 amino acids.

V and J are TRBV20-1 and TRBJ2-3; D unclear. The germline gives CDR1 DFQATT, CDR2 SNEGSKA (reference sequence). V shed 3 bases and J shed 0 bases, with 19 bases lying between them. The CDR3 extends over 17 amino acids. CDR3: CSASWSIPPSSTDTQYF. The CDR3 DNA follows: TGCAGTGCTAGTTGGAGTATCCCTCCCTCTAGCACAGATACGCAGTATTTT.

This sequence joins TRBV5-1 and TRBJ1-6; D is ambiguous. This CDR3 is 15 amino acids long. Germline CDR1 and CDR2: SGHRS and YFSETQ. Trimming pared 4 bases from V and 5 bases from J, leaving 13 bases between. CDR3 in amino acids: CASSPEAGHNSPLHF. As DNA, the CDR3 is TGCGCCAGCAGCCCGGAGGCAGGACATAATTCACCCCTCCACTTT.

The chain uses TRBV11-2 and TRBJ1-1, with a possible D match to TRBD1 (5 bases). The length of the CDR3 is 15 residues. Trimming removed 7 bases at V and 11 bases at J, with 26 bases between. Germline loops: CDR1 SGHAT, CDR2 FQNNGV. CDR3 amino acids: CASTPSRGLKGVAFF. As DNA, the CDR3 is TGTGCCAGCACCCCAAGTAGGGGCCTCAAGGGCGTCGCTTTCTTT.

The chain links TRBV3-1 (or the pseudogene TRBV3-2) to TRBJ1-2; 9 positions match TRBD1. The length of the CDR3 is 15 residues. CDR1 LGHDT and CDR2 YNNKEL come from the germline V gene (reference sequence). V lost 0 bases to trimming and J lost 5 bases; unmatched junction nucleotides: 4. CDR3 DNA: TGTGCCAGCAGCCAAGATATTGACAGGGGGTATGGCTACACCTTC. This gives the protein CASSQDIDRGYGYTF.

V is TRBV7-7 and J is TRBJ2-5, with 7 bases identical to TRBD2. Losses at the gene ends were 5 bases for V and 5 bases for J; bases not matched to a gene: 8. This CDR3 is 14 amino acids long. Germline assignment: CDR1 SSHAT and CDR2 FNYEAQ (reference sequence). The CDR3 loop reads CASSPVGGWETQYF. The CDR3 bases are TGTGCCAGCAGCCCAGTCGGGGGGTGGGAGACCCAGTACTTC.

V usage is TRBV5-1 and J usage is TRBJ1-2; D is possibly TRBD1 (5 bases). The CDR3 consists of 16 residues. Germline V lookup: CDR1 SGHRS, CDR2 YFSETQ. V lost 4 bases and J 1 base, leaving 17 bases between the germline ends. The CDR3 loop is CASSPARTTLNYGYTF. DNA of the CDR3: TGCGCCAGCAGCCCGGCACGGACAACCCTTAACTATGGCTACACCTTC.

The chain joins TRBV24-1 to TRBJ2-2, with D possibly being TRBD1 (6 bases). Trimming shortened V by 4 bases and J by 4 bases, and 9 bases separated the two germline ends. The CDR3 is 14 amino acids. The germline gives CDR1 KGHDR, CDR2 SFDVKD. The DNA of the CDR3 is TGTGCCACCAGTGAACGGACAGCCACCGGGGAGCTGTTTTTT. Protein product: CATSERTATGELFF.

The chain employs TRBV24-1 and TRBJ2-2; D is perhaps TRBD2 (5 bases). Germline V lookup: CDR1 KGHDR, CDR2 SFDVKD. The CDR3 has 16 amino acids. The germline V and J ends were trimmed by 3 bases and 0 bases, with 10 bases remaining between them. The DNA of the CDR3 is TGTGCCACCAGTGATGGAGGCGCACCGAACACCGGGGAGCTGTTTTTT. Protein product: CATSDGGAPNTGELFF.

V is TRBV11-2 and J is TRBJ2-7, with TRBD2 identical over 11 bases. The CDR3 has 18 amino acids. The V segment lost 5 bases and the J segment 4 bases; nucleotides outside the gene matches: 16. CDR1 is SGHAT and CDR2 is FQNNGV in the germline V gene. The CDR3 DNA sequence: TGTGCCAGCAGCCTTTGGGCTAGCGGGGGGATAATGGAATACGAGCAGTACGTC. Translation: CASSLWASGGIMEYEQYV.

CDR3 nucleotide sequence: TGTGCCAGCAGCTCCTGGGGCGGGAACACCGGGGAGCTGTTTTTT. The encoded protein is CASSSWGGNTGELFF. The rearrangement links TRBV7-9 to TRBJ2-2, with TRBD1 as a possible D gene (5 bases). Trimming pared 4 bases from V and 1 base from J, leaving 10 bases between. The V gene's germline CDR1 is SEHNR and CDR2 FQNEAQ (reference sequence). This CDR3 contains 15 residues.

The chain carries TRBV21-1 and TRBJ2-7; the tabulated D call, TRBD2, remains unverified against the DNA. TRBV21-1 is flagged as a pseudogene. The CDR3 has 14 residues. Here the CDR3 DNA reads TGTGCCAGCAGCCGACCGGACTTACCCTACGAGCAGTACGTC. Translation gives CASSRPDLPYEQYV.

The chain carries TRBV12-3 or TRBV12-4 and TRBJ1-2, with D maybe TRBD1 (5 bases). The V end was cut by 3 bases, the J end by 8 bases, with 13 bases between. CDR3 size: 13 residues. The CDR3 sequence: CASSLAGSKGYTF. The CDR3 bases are TGTGCCAGCAGTTTGGCAGGGTCGAAGGGCTACACCTTC.

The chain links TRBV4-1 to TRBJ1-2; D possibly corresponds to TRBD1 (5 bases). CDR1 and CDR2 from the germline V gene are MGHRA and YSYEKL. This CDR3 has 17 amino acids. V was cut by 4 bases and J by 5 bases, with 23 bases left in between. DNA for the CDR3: TGCGCCAGCAGCCCCTTCGATAGTGGGGCGGCTGGATATGGCTACACCTTC. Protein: CASSPFDSGAAGYGYTF.